Described below is a single T cell receptor beta chain sequence and its context. This sample is drawn from a study of control samples from healthy donors and cancer patients. V lost 5 bases, J lost 4 bases, and 9 bases lay in between. Germline V gene lookup returns CDR1 SSHAT and CDR2 FNYEAQ (reference sequence). CDR3 size: 14 residues. Repertoires were generated with immunoSEQ multiplex PCR, while TCRdb's copy carries only in-frame clones and drops some. The sample carries about 190,000 clones, about 91% recorded once. Source material: blood. V gene TRBV7-7 combines with J gene TRBJ1-6; D may be TRBD1 (5 bases). The receptor's source is a man aged 25-40 years in good health. The CDR3 is CASSRDLYNSPLHF. The CDR3, as DNA: TGTGCCAGCAGCCGGGACTTGTATAATTCACCCCTCCACTTT.